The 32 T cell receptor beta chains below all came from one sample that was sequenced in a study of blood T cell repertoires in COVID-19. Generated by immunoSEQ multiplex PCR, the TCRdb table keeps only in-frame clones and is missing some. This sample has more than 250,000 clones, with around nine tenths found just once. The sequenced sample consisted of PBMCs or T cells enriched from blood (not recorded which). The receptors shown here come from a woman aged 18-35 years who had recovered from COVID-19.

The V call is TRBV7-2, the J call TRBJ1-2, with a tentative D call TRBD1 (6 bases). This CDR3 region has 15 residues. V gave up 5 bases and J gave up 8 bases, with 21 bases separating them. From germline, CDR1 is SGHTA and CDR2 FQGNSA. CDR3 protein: CASSHRQVIRGGYTF. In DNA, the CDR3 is TGTGCCAGCAGCCATCGACAGGTTATACGGGGCGGCTACACCTTC.

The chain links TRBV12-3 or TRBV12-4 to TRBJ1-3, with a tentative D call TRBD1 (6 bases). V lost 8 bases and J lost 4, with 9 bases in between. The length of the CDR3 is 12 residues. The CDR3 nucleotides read TGTGCCAGCGATGACAGGGGAAACACCATATATTTT. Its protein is CASDDRGNTIYF.

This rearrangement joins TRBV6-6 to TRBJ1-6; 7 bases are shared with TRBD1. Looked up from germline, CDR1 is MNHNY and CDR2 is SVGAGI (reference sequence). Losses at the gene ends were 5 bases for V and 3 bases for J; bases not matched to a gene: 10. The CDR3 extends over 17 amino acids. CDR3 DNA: TGTGCCAGCAGTCTAGCCCCGGACAGGATCTATAATTCACCCCTCCACTTT. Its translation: CASSLAPDRIYNSPLHF.

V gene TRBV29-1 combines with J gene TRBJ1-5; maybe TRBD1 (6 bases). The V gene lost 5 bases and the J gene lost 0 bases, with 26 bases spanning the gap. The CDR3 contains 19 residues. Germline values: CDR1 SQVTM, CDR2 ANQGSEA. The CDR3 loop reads CSVNSPTGDIPYSNQPQHF. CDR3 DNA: TGCAGCGTTAATTCACCGACAGGCGACATACCTTATAGCAATCAGCCCCAGCATTTT.

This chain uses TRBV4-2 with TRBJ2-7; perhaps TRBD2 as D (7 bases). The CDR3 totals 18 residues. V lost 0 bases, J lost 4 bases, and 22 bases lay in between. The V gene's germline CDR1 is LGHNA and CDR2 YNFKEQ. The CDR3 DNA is TGTGCCAGCAGCCAAGATACCGGGGGGCTAGCAGGGAGGTACGAGCAGTACTTC. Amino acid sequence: CASSQDTGGLAGRYEQYF.

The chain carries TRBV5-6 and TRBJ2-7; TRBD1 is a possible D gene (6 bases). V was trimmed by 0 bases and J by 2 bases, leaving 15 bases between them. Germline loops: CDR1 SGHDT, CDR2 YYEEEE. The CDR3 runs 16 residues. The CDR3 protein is CASSLEGTDSPYEQYF. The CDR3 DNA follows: TGTGCCAGCAGCTTGGAGGGGACGGACAGTCCCTACGAGCAGTACTTC.

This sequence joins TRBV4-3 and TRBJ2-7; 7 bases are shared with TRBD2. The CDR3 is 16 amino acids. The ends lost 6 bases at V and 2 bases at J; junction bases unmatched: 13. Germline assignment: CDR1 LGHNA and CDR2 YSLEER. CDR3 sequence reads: CASSPTTSGRTYEQYF. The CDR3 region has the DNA TGCGCCAGCAGTCCGACCACTTCCGGGAGGACCTACGAGCAGTACTTC.

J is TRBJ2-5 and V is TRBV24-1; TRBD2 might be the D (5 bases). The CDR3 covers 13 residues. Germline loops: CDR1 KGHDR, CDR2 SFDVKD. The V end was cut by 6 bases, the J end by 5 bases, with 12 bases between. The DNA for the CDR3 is TGTGCCACCAGTCTATCCGGGGTCGAGACCCAGTACTTC. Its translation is CATSLSGVETQYF.

The CDR3 loop reads CASSLLGQGYSGNTIYF. The CDR3 coding sequence is TGTGCCAGCAGCTTATTGGGACAGGGGTACTCTGGAAACACCATATATTTT. V gene TRBV7-9 combines with J gene TRBJ1-3; 10 nucleotides line up with TRBD1. The CDR3 length is 17 residues. From germline, CDR1 is SEHNR and CDR2 FQNEAQ (reference sequence). Unmatched junction bases numbered 4, after V lost 2 bases and J lost 0 bases.

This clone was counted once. CDR3 sequence reads: CASRGTGNTGELFF. In nucleotides, the CDR3 is TGTGCCAGCAGGGGGACAGGAAACACCGGGGAGCTGTTTTTT. This chain links TRBV7-2 with TRBJ2-2; 8 bases map to TRBD1. The trim removed 6 bases at V and 2 bases at J, leaving 2 bases unmatched. Germline loops: CDR1 SGHTA, CDR2 FQGNSA. The CDR3 extends over 14 amino acids.

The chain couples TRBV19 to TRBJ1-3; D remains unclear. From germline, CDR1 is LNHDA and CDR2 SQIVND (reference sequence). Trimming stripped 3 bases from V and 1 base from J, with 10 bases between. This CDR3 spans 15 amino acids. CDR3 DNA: TGTGCCAGTAGTATTAACGGTGCATCTGGAAACACCATATATTTT. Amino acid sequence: CASSINGASGNTIYF.

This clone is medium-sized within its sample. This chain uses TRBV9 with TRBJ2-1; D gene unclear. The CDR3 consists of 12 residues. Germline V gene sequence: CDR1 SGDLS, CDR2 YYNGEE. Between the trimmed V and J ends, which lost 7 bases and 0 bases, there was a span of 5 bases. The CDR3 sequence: CASVSSYNEQFF. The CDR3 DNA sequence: TGTGCCAGCGTGAGCTCCTACAATGAGCAGTTCTTC.

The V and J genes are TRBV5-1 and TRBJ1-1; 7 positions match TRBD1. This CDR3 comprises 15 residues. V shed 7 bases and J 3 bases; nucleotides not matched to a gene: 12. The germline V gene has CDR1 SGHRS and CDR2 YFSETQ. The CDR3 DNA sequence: TGCGCCAGCCGGGTTGAGGGGGCTAGGGACACTGAAGCTTTCTTT. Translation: CASRVEGARDTEAFF.

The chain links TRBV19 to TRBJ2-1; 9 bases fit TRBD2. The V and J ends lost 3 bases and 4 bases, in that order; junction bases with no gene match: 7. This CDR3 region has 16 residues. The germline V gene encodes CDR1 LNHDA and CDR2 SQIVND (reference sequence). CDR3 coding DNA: TGTGCCAGTAGTATCTTCGCGGGAGGGACTTACAATGAGCAGTTCTTC. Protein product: CASSIFAGGTYNEQFF.

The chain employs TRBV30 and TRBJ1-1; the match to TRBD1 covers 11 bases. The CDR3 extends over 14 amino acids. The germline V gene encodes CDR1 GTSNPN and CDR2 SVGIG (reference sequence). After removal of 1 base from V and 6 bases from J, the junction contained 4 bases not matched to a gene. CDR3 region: CAWSADRGLPEAFF. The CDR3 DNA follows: TGTGCCTGGAGTGCGGACAGGGGGCTTCCTGAAGCTTTCTTT.

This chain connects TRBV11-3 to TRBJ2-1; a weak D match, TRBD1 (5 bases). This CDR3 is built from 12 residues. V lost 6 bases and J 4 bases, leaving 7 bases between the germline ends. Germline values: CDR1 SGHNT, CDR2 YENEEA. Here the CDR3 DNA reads TGTGCCAGCAGGCAGGGATACAATGAGCAGTTCTTC. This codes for CASRQGYNEQFF.

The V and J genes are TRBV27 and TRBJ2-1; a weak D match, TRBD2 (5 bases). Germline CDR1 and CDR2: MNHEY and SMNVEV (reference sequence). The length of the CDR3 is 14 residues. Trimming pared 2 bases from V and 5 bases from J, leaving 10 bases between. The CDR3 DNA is TGTGCCAGCAGTTTAACACTAGGTAACAATGAGCAGTTCTTC. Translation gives CASSLTLGNNEQFF.

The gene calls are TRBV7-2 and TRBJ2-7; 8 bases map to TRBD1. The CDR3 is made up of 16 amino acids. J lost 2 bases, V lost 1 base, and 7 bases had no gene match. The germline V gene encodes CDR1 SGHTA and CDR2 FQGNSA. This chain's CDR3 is CASSLGGRGQAYEQYF. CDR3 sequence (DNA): TGTGCCAGCAGCTTAGGGGGGCGGGGACAGGCCTACGAGCAGTACTTC.

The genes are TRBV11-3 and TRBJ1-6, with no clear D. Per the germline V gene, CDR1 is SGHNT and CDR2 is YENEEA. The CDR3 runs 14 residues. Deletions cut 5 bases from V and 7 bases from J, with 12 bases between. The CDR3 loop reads CASSSREINSPLHF. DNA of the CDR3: TGTGCCAGCAGCAGCCGGGAGATCAATTCACCCCTCCACTTT.

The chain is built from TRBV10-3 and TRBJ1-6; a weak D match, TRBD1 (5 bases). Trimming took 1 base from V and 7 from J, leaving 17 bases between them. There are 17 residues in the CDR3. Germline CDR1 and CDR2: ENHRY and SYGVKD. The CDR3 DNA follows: TGTGCCATCAGTGAGTTCGACAGACTTACGCCGAATTCACCCCTCCACTTT. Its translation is CAISEFDRLTPNSPLHF.

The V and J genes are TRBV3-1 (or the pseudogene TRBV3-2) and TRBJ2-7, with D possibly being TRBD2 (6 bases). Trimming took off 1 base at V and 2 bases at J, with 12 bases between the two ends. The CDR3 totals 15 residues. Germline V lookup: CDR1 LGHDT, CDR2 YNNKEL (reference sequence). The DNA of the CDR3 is TGTGCCAGCAGCCAAGCCCAGCGGGTAGCCTACGAGCAGTACTTC. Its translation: CASSQAQRVAYEQYF.

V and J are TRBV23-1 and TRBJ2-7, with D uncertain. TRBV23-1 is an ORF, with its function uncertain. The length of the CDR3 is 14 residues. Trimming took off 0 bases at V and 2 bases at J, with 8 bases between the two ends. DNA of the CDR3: TGCGCCAGCAGTCAATCAAGTAGAGCCTACGAGCAGTACTTC. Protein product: CASSQSSRAYEQYF.

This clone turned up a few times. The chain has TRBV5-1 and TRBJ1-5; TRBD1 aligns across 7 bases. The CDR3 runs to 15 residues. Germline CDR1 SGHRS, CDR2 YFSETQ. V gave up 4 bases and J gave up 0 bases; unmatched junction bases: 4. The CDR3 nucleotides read TGCGCCAGCAGCGAGACAGGGAATAGCAATCAGCCCCAGCATTTT. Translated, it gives CASSETGNSNQPQHF.

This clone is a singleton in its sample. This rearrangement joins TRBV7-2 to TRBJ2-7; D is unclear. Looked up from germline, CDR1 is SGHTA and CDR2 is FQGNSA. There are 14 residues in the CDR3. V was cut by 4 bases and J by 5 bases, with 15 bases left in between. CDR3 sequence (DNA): TGTGCCAGCAGCTCAGAAGCTAGAGGCCACGAGCAGTACTTC. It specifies CASSSEARGHEQYF.

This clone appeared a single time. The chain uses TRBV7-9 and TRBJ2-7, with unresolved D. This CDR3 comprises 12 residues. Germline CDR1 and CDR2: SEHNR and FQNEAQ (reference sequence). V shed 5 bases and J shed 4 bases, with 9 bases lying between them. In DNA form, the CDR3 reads TGTGCCAGCAGCCCCACAGAGTACGAGCAGTACTTC. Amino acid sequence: CASSPTEYEQYF.

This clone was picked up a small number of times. The CDR3 sequence is CASSLVGGTQYF. The CDR3 DNA sequence: TGTGCCAGCAGCTTAGTCGGTGGGACCCAGTACTTC. This chain joins TRBV7-2 and TRBJ2-5, with D uncertain. The CDR3 length is 12 residues. The V gene's germline CDR1 is SGHTA and CDR2 FQGNSA. V lost 1 base, J lost 7 bases, and 7 bases lay in between.

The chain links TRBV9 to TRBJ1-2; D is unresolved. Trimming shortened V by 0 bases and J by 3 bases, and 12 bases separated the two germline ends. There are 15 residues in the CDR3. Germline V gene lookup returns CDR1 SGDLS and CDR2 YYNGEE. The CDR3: CASSVGLNIDYGYTF. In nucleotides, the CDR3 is TGTGCCAGCAGCGTAGGTCTGAACATCGACTATGGCTACACCTTC.

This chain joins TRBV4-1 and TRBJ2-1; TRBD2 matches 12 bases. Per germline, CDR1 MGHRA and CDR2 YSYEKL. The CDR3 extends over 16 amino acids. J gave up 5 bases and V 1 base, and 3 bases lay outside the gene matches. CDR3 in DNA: TGCGCCAGCAGCCAAGCCACTAGCGGGGGGAACAATGAGCAGTTCTTC. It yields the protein CASSQATSGGNNEQFF.

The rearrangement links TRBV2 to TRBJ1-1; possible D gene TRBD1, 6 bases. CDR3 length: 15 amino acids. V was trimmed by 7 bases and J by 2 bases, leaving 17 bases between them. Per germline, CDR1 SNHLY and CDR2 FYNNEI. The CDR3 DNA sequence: TGTGCCAGCATGGCCCCCGGGACACTTAACACTGAAGCTTTCTTT. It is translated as CASMAPGTLNTEAFF.

CDR3 nucleotide sequence: TGTGCCAGCAAGGGGCTCGGAGCTTACAATGAGCAGTTCTTC. Translated: CASKGLGAYNEQFF. V is TRBV28 and J is TRBJ2-1, with D possibly being TRBD1 (5 bases). Trimming took 7 bases from V and 4 from J, leaving 14 bases between them. Looked up from germline, CDR1 is MDHEN and CDR2 is SYDVKM. This CDR3 contains 14 residues.

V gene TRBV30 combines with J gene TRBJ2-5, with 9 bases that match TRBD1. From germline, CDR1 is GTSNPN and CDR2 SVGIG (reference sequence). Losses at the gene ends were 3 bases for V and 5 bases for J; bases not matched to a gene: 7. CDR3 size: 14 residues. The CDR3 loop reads CAWSMGTGRETQYF. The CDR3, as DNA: TGTGCCTGGAGCATGGGGACAGGGCGGGAGACCCAGTACTTC.

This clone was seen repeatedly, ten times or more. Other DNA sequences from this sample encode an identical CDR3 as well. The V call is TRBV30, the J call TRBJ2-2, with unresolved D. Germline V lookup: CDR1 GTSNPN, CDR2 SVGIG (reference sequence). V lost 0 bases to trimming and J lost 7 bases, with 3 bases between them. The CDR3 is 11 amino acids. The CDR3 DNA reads TGTGCCTGGAGTGTACTCGGGGAGCTGTTTTTT. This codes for CAWSVLGELFF.